This section outlines one T cell receptor beta chain sequence together with its context. As yet, its antigen is unknown. TCRdb's table, derived via immunoSEQ multiplex PCR, lists solely in-frame clones and lacks some. The sample shows over 75,000 clones, about nine tenths of them seen only once. V shed 4 bases, J shed 1 base, and the junction held 9 bases outside the gene matches. The CDR3 consists of 16 residues. The V gene's germline CDR1 is MDHEN and CDR2 SYDVKM. The data originate from a study of graft-versus-host responses after intestinal transplantation. Study at large: Isolated intestinal, liver-intestinal, or multivisceral transplants were what recipients had. Induction using anti-thymocyte globulin, followed by tacrolimus and steroids for roughly 3 years, was given to all recipients.

Findings and limits, study-wide: Circulating GvH clone levels at their peak were associated with HvG declines (early post-transplant). Recipient marrow showed GvH clones, some seen first in ileum or blood.

This TCR came from a human donor who was the organ donor for an intestinal transplant. This chain connects TRBV28 to TRBJ2-5; the match to TRBD1 covers 7 bases. This specimen was unstimulated CD8+ T cells sorted from spleen or lymph node cells, taken before transplant. The CDR3 sequence is CASSSRKQGSQETQYF. The CDR3 DNA reads TGTGCCAGCAGTTCAAGGAAACAGGGGTCCCAAGAGACCCAGTACTTC.